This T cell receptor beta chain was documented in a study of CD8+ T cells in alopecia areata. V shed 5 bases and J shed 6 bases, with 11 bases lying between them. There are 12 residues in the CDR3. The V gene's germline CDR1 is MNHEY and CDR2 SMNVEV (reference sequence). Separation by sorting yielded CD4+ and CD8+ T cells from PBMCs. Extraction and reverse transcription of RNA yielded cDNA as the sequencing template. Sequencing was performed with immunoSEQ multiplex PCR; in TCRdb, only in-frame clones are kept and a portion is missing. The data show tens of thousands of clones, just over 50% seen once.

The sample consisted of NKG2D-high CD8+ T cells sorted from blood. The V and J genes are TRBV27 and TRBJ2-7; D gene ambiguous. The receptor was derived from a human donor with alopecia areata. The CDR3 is CASSPGRFEQYF. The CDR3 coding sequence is TGTGCCAGCAGTCCAGGACGTTTCGAGCAGTACTTC.